This TCR beta chain was captured by sequencing in a study of blood T cell repertoires in COVID-19. Looking at the study overall: PBMCs, B-cell-depleted T cells, or T cells provided the cDNA or gDNA that made up the material.

The germline V and J ends were trimmed by 4 bases and 1 base, with 13 bases remaining between them. The germline gives CDR1 GTSNPN, CDR2 SVGIG (reference sequence). The length of the CDR3 is 14 residues. Per the authors' pipeline: Estimates of nucleated cell counts were drawn from the amplification of reference gene primers. The method was immunoSEQ multiplex PCR; TCRdb's version includes in-frame clones alone and lacks a portion of them. For V, J and clone size, that table is used; D and trimming come from the DNA. The profile shows about 50,000 clones, approximately 88% of them singletons. Sequencing was performed on peripheral blood. The TCR was taken from a human donor with active COVID-19. The donor label of this sample is uncertain. V gene TRBV30 combines with J gene TRBJ1-1; weak D call: TRBD1 (6 bases). CDR3 loop: CAWTEGGRNTEAFF. For the CDR3, the DNA is TGTGCCTGGACGGAGGGGGGGCGGAACACTGAAGCTTTCTTT.